A single sample is the source of the 21 T cell receptor delta chains below, sequenced in a study of γδ T cells in repeated Plasmodium falciparum infection. TCRdb ran CATT on the multiplex PCR reads. The sample holds under 60,000 delta-chain clones; around 1.6% are singletons and the top ten take 7.5% to 10%. Vgamma9/Vdelta2+ and Vdelta2-negative gammadelta T cells were flow-sorted from PBMC for bulk sequencing. Sequencing was carried out using gamma-delta T cells from blood. Every receptor here comes from a pool of human donors (malaria-infected and uninfected, not separated).

This clone was counted between two and nine times. The amino acid sequence in TCRdb belongs to a much larger clone and departs from this DNA's translation at residue 6, likely a sequencing read error; the sequence shown is translated from the DNA. This chain uses TRDV2 with TRDJ1; either TRDD2 or TRDD3 may fit D (5 bases each). Here the J gene came from matching the DNA to germline, since TCRdb omits it. The CDR3 loop spans 16 amino acids. Trimming took off 0 bases at V and 0 bases at J, with 13 bases between the two ends. CDR1 and CDR2 from the germline V gene are GEAIGNYY and EKD. Here the CDR3 reads CACDTSGAYHTDKLIF. CDR3 DNA: TGTGCCTGTGACACCTCGGGGGCCTACCACACCGATAAACTCATCTTT.

Turning to this clone: This DNA's translation differs at residue 12 from TCRdb's protein, which comes from a much larger clone; a read error is likely, and the protein shown is translated from the DNA. The chain's CDR3 is CALGEGKWYTDELIF. The CDR3 nucleotides are TGTGCTCTTGGGGAAGGAAAGTGGTACACCGATGAACTCATCTTT. The chain carries TRDV1 and TRDJ1; D is unresolved. The J gene was not available in TCRdb and was assigned here by matching the DNA to germline segments. This CDR3 contains 15 residues. CDR1 TSWWSYY and CDR2 QGS come from the germline V gene.

In the case of this clone: TCRdb lists the protein of a much larger clone for this DNA, which differs at residue 3, so this is likely a read error; the protein given here is translated from the DNA itself. The V call is TRDV3, the J call TRDJ1; D might be TRDD2 (5 bases). This CDR3 has 16 amino acids. Per the germline V gene, CDR1 is TVYSNPD and CDR2 is GDNSRS (reference sequence). With 5 bases removed from V and 7 bases from J, the gap between germline ends came to 29 bases. CDR3 DNA sequence: TGTGCCGTTTTTGCGGGAACCTACCCGGGCCTCGGTAAACTCATCTTT. It translates to CAVFAGTYPGLGKLIF.

Only a few counts were recorded for this clone. A far bigger clonotype differs at one base, so this is likely a read error. The chain links TRDV2 to TRDJ1; 12 bases agree with TRDD3. TCRdb records no J gene; here it was assigned by comparing the DNA to germline. The CDR3 totals 18 residues. CDR1 and CDR2 (germline): GEAIGNYY, EKD. The CDR3 coding sequence is TGTGCCTGCGACACCGTTGCTGGGGGATACGATTACACCGATAAACTCATCTTT. Translating it yields CACDTVAGGYDYTDKLIF.

A note on this clone: TCRdb attributes to this sequence the protein of a much larger clone, which differs from the DNA translation at residue 12; a read error is likely, and the protein displayed is translated from the DNA. The chain combines TRDV3 with TRDJ1; TRDD2 matches at 9 bases. Germline V gives CDR1 TVYSNPD, CDR2 GDNSRS (reference sequence). The CDR3 consists of 20 residues. After removal of 3 bases from V and 1 base from J, the junction contained 24 bases not matched to a gene. CDR3 in DNA: TGTGCCTTCATACCTTCCTACTCGTTCCGGGGGTTACAAGGCACCGATAAACTCATCTTT. Translating it yields CAFIPSYSFRGLQGTDKLIF.

This clone has more than one count but fewer than ten. A read error likely explains why the TCRdb protein, taken from a much larger clone, differs from this DNA's translation at residue 11; the protein shown is translated from the DNA. This chain uses TRDV1 with TRDJ1, with a possible D match to TRDD3 (5 bases). The J gene, left out of TCRdb, was set here by checking the DNA against germline. Germline-derived CDR1 and CDR2 are TSWWSYY and QGS. This CDR3 comprises 16 residues. The V gene lost 5 bases and the J gene lost 3 bases, with 19 bases spanning the gap. The CDR3 DNA reads TGTGCTCTTGGGACTCGACTGCCGTTTGGGGCCGATAAACTCATCTTT. It translates to CALGTRLPFGADKLIF.

This clone was detected a few times. This DNA translates differently at residue 9 from the TCRdb protein, which is that of a much larger clone; a read error is likely, and the protein shown is the DNA's own translation. CDR3 nucleotides: TGTGCCTGTGAAGGACTGGGGGACAATAAACTCATCTTT. It encodes CACEGLGDNKLIF. V gene TRDV2 combines with J gene TRDJ1; TRDD3 agrees at 9 bases. Matching the DNA to germline supplied the J gene, which TCRdb does not give. V was pared by 4 bases and J by 6 bases, with 5 bases of the junction left unmatched. The germline V gene encodes CDR1 GEAIGNYY and CDR2 EKD. CDR3 length: 13 residues.

This clone has just a few counts. The translation of this DNA and the TCRdb protein of a much larger clone differ at residue 13, probably owing to a read error; the protein shown here is translated from the DNA. This chain links TRDV1 with TRDJ1; TRDD3 matches 12 bases. Since TCRdb gives no J gene, matching the DNA to germline was used here to assign it. This CDR3 is built from 16 residues. CDR1 is TSWWSYY, CDR2 QGS, per germline. Here the CDR3 DNA reads TGTGCTCTTGGGGAAAAGGTACTGGGGGATACCGATAGACTCATCTTT. It specifies CALGEKVLGDTDRLIF.

A remark on this clone: The protein held in TCRdb is that of a much larger clone and does not match this DNA's translation at residue 10, likely because of a read error; the protein shown is translated from the DNA. The J gene is TRDJ1, the V gene TRDV1; tentatively, D is TRDD2 (6 bases). The length of the CDR3 is 19 residues. Per the germline V gene, CDR1 is TSWWSYY and CDR2 is QGS. Trimming took 2 bases from V and 2 from J, leaving 24 bases between them. DNA of the CDR3: TGTGCTCTTGGGGAAATATCCTACGTAGAGATTAAGTGGACCGATAAACTCATCTTT. Translated, it gives CALGEISYVEIKWTDKLIF.

A remark on this clone: TCRdb pairs this DNA with a much larger clone's protein that differs at residue 3, likely a read error; the protein shown was translated from the DNA. V gene TRDV1 combines with J gene TRDJ1, with D perhaps TRDD3 (6 bases). The J gene, not given by TCRdb, was assigned here from a germline match of the nucleotide sequence. The germline gives CDR1 TSWWSYY, CDR2 QGS. This CDR3 has 23 amino acids. Written as DNA, the CDR3 is TGTGCTCCTGGGGAAAACCATAGCTCCTGGCGGTGGACGAGCGCTCTTTCGGCCGGACGACTCATCTTT. Translating it yields CAPGENHSSWRWTSALSAGRLIF.

The table lists this clone with a few counts. This DNA's translation differs at residue 16 from TCRdb's protein, which comes from a much larger clone; a read error is likely, and the protein shown is translated from the DNA. No J gene was named, though the V gene is TRDV2; TRDD3 is taken as the D call from the table, unchecked against the DNA. CDR3 length equals 17 residues. CDR1 GEAIGNYY and CDR2 EKD come from the germline V gene. The CDR3 bases are TGTGCCTGTGACCCCCTAGTACTGGGGGACCACACCGATAAACTCACCTTT. It yields the protein CACDPLVLGDHTDKLTF.

As to this clone: The mismatch at residue 10 between this DNA's translation and the TCRdb protein of a much larger clone likely reflects a read error; the protein shown is translated from the DNA. J is TRDJ1 and V is TRDV2; 7 bases match TRDD3. TCRdb supplies no J gene; here it was assigned by aligning the nucleotide sequence to germline. Trimming cost V 8 bases and J 1 base; bases outside gene matches: 15. This CDR3 region has 16 residues. Germline V gene sequence: CDR1 GEAIGNYY, CDR2 EKD. Written as DNA, the CDR3 is TGTGCCTTCCGCCTTCGGCCGGGATACAGCACCGATAAACTCATCTTT. This encodes CAFRLRPGYSTDKLIF.

This clone has a handful of counts. It differs at one base from a far larger clone, so likely a read error. Additional DNA sequences in this sample encode the identical CDR3. The rearrangement joins TRDV1 to TRDJ2; 10 bases agree with TRDD3. This CDR3 contains 18 residues. Germline CDR1 and CDR2: TSWWSYY and QGS. DNA for the CDR3: TGTGCTCTTGGGGCTCTTCCTCCTCCCTGGGGGATAGCAGCACAACTTTTCTTT. Amino acids: CALGALPPPWGIAAQLFF.

This clone was counted many times. TCRdb's listed protein matches a much larger clone and diverges from this DNA's translation at residue 12, likely through a read error; the protein shown comes from the DNA. The rearrangement joins TRDV2 to TRDJ2; D might be TRDD3 (5 bases). Germline CDR1 is GEAIGNYY and CDR2 is EKD. This CDR3 contains 16 residues. DNA of the CDR3: TGTGCCTGTGACATAATTGGGGTGGGAGAGACAGAACAACTCTTCTTT. It encodes CACDIIGVGETEQLFF.

Regarding this clone: The protein TCRdb lists belongs to a much larger clone and differs from this DNA's translation at residue 12, which points to a read error; the protein shown is made from the DNA. The rearrangement joins TRDV1 to TRDJ2, with D perhaps TRDD3 (6 bases). The J gene was missing in TCRdb and was found by matching the end of the DNA to germline. The V end was cut by 1 base, the J end by 3 bases, with 21 bases between. In germline, CDR1 is TSWWSYY, CDR2 QGS. CDR3 size: 19 residues. The CDR3 spells CALGERGVFYWALTAQLFF. The DNA of the CDR3 is TGTGCTCTTGGGGAACGGGGTGTCTTTTACTGGGCCCTGACAGCACAACTCTTCTTT.

On this clone itself: A far more abundant clone sits one base away, making this likely a read error. Other DNA variants within this sample encode the same CDR3. V gene TRDV1 combines with J gene TRDJ2; 10 bases fit TRDD3. The CDR3 totals 20 residues. Trimming at V came to 3 bases and at J to 10 bases, leaving 23 bases not matched to a gene. Germline values: CDR1 TSWWSYY, CDR2 QGS. For the CDR3, the DNA is TGTGCTCTTGGGGAGCAGTTTTTCCTTTCGCAGGGGGATACGGCAGTACAACTCTTCTTT. Amino acid sequence: CALGEQFFLSQGDTAVQLFF.

The sample holds a few counts of this clone. TCRdb assigns this DNA the protein of a much larger clone, which departs from its translation at residue 15; this likely reflects a read error, and the protein shown comes from translating the DNA. The V gene is TRDV1, the J gene TRDJ1; D not resolved. No J gene is reported in TCRdb; it was inferred here by comparing the DNA with germline. The V gene's germline CDR1 is TSWWSYY and CDR2 QGS. This CDR3 has 19 residues. CDR3 nucleotides: TGTGCTCTTGGGGAACTATTGGGAGGTAGGACCCTCGTCACCAATAAACTCATCTTT. Translated, it gives CALGELLGGRTLVTNKLIF.

Points on this clone: The protein held in TCRdb is that of a much larger clone and does not match this DNA's translation at residue 17, likely because of a read error; the protein shown is translated from the DNA. The genes are TRDV1 and TRDJ1; 9 bases are a match to TRDD3. Since TCRdb gives no J gene, matching the DNA to germline was used here to assign it. Trimming at V came to 0 bases and at J to 8 bases, leaving 28 bases not matched to a gene. Germline CDR1 and CDR2: TSWWSYY and QGS. CDR3 length equals 22 residues. As DNA, the CDR3 is TGTGCTCTTGGGGAACTGGCGGCCTCATTCCCGTTTTATTGGGGGATAAACCTCAAACTCATCTTT. Protein: CALGELAASFPFYWGINLKLIF.

This clone was counted ten times or more. The protein TCRdb lists belongs to a much larger clone and differs from this DNA's translation at residue 8, which points to a read error; the protein shown is made from the DNA. Additional DNA sequences in this sample encode the identical CDR3. The chain couples TRDV1 to TRDJ1, with 9 bases identical to TRDD3. CDR1 is TSWWSYY, CDR2 QGS, per germline. There are 19 residues in the CDR3. V lost 2 bases to trimming and J lost 1 base; unmatched junction nucleotides: 14. CDR3 DNA sequence: TGTGCTCTTGGGGAAAGGATCGCTAGGGGGATACCGCCCACCGATAAACTCATCTTT. It specifies CALGERIARGIPPTDKLIF.

Many counts were recorded for this clone. Additional DNA sequences in this sample encode the identical CDR3. The chain has TRDV2 and TRDJ2; 9 bases line up with TRDD3. The J gene, not given by TCRdb, was assigned here from a germline match of the nucleotide sequence. Germline loops: CDR1 GEAIGNYY, CDR2 EKD. V was pared by 3 bases and J by 5 bases, with 12 bases of the junction left unmatched. This CDR3 is 17 amino acids long. CDR3 sequence: CACDVDWGTRFTAQLFF. CDR3 in DNA: TGTGCCTGTGACGTCGACTGGGGGACAAGGTTCACAGCACAACTCTTCTTT.

About this clone itself: This likely reflects a read error, since a far larger clone is one base away. The same CDR3 also results from other DNA sequences found in this sample. This chain connects TRDV3 to TRDJ1, with D perhaps matching TRDD3 (5 bases). The CDR3 extends over 13 amino acids. The germline CDR1 and CDR2 sequences are TVYSNPD and GDNSRS (reference sequence). The CDR3 DNA follows: TGTGCCTTTAGCTCCCGTCAGGGGGTAAAACTTATCTTT. It codes for CAFSSRQGVKLIF.